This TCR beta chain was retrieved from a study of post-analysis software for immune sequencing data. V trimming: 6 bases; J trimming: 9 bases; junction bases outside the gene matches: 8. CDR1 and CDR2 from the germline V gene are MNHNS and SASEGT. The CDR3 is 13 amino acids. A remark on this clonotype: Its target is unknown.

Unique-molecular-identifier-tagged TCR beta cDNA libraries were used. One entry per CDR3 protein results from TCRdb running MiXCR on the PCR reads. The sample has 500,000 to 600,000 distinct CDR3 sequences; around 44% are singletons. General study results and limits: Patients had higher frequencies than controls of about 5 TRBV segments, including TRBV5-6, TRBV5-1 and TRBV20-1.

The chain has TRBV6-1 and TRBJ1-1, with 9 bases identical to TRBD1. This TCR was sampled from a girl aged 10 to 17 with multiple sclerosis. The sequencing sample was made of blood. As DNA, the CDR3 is TGTGCCAGCAGAGCGGGACAGGGATCGCAAGCTTTCTTT. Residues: CASRAGQGSQAFF.